Each of the 15 T cell receptor beta chains below was sequenced from the same sample in a study of regulatory T cells in long-lasting Graves disease. Time point: persistent/refractory GD, antithyroid drugs over 5 years with positive TRAb. The TCR library was made from RNA extracted from PBMCs. Building the TCR beta libraries relied on iRepertoire HTBI primers, and CDR3 regions underwent Arm-PCR. TCRdb itself ran the multiplex PCR reads through MiXCR, one entry per CDR3 protein. The table has a few hundred thousand distinct CDR3 sequences, less than 25% seen once; the top ten hold around 24%. This sample comprised peripheral blood mononuclear cells (PBMCs), obtained when the disease was refractory, from a patient treated with antithyroid drugs. All receptors come from a female donor with Graves disease.

This chain uses TRBV12-3 or TRBV12-4 with TRBJ2-7, with 11 bases lining up with TRBD2. Germline trimming cut 7 bases from V and 9 bases from J; bases unmatched to any gene: 14. The CDR3 is 15 amino acids. The CDR3 DNA reads as TGTGCCAGCACCAACGCCGGGACTAGCGGAGCGGGGCAGTACTTC. This codes for CASTNAGTSGAGQYF.

In this sample, this clonotype turned up a few times. This chain links TRBV11-2 with TRBJ2-7; D is ambiguous. From germline, CDR1 is SGHAT and CDR2 FQNNGV. This CDR3 comprises 12 residues. V shed 5 bases and J shed 3 bases, with 8 bases lying between them. CDR3 DNA sequence: TGTGCCAGCAGCCATTCGGACTACGAGCAGTACTTC. This codes for CASSHSDYEQYF.

This clonotype was observed a few times. This chain links TRBV19 with TRBJ2-7, with 8 bases lining up with TRBD1. J lost 5 bases, V lost 3 bases, and 6 bases had no gene match. Germline V CDR1 and CDR2: LNHDA, SQIVND (reference sequence). The CDR3 extends over 14 amino acids. CDR3 protein: CASSIFGTGHEQYF. CDR3 in DNA: TGTGCCAGTAGTATTTTCGGGACAGGTCACGAGCAGTACTTC.

The V call is TRBV30, the J call TRBJ2-7; D could derive from TRBD1 or TRBD2 (5 bases each). Trimming stripped 4 bases from V and 2 bases from J, with 15 bases between. The germline gives CDR1 GTSNPN, CDR2 SVGIG (reference sequence). This CDR3 region has 14 residues. For the CDR3, the DNA is TGTGCCTGGAATAAGGGGAGTTATCCCTACGAGCAGTACTTC. It yields the protein CAWNKGSYPYEQYF.

The chain links TRBV4-2 to TRBJ2-7; 9 bases align to TRBD2. The CDR3 has 14 amino acids. V was pared by 7 bases and J by 0 bases, with 4 bases of the junction left unmatched. Germline values: CDR1 LGHNA, CDR2 YNFKEQ. CDR3 in DNA: TGTGCCAGCAAAGGTAGCGGGAGCTCCTACGAGCAGTACTTC. Translated, it gives CASKGSGSSYEQYF.

This clonotype was seen a handful of times. The genes are TRBV29-1 and TRBJ2-7, with 11 bases matching TRBD1. The V and J ends lost 6 bases and 5 bases, in that order; junction bases with no gene match: 3. Germline-derived CDR1 and CDR2 are SQVTM and ANQGSEA. The CDR3 is 12 amino acids. CDR3 residues: CSVGQGGHEQYF. The DNA of the CDR3 is TGCAGCGTGGGACAGGGGGGGCACGAGCAGTACTTC.

There are many counts of this clonotype. The J gene is TRBJ2-1, the V gene TRBV27, with 7 bases lining up with TRBD2. The CDR3 spans 16 residues. V gave up 8 bases and J gave up 2 bases; unmatched junction bases: 12. Germline V CDR1 and CDR2: MNHEY, SMNVEV (reference sequence). In DNA form, the CDR3 reads TGTGCCAGCGGAACGAGCGGGACTATAACCTACAATGAGCAGTTCTTC. This translates into CASGTSGTITYNEQFF.

This clonotype appeared a few times. A much larger clone differs from this one at a single base, so this may be a read error. This chain connects TRBV28 to TRBJ2-7, with unresolved D. Per germline, CDR1 MDHEN and CDR2 SYDVKM. The CDR3 spans 15 residues. Trimming removed 6 bases at V and 0 bases at J, with 15 bases between. The DNA for the CDR3 is TGTGCCAGCAGCCCCACCCCCCACGGCTCCTACGAGCAGTACTTC. Encoded protein: CASSPTPHGSYEQYF. Using reference TRBV28 and TRBJ2-7 for the parts outside the CDR3, the full variable domain is DVKVTQSSRYLVKRTGEKVFLECVQDMDHENMFWYRQDPGLGLRLIYFSYDVKMKEKGDIPEGYSVSREKKERFSLILESASTNQTSMYLCASSPTPHGSYEQYFGPGTRLTVT.

Ten or more counts support this clonotype. In nucleotides, the CDR3 is TGTGCCAGCAGCTTAGGGGCGAGGACGGCGAACACTGAAGCTTTCTTT. It translates to CASSLGARTANTEAFF. This sequence joins TRBV7-6 and TRBJ1-1, with unresolved D. V lost 1 base, J lost 1 base, and 13 bases lay in between. The CDR3 contains 16 residues. The germline gives CDR1 SGHVS, CDR2 FNYEAQ.

The chain is built from TRBV30 and TRBJ1-1, with no clear D. The CDR3 covers 13 residues. With 3 bases removed from V and 7 bases from J, the gap between germline ends came to 15 bases. The germline V gene encodes CDR1 GTSNPN and CDR2 SVGIG (reference sequence). CDR3 nucleotides: TGTGCCTGGAGCGATGATTTGGGGTTTGAAGCTTTCTTT. This codes for CAWSDDLGFEAFF.

This clonotype was seen repeatedly, ten times or more. This chain uses TRBV2 with TRBJ1-1, with TRBD1 identical over 10 bases. CDR3 length: 16 amino acids. Germline V gives CDR1 SNHLY, CDR2 FYNNEI. V lost 6 bases and J lost 6; bases outside the gene matches: 13. CDR3 region: CASSGDRGYTSAEAFF. The CDR3 DNA follows: TGTGCCAGCAGCGGGGACAGGGGATATACGTCGGCTGAAGCTTTCTTT.

This clonotype was counted ten times or more. The gene calls are TRBV4-1 and TRBJ1-2; D uncertain. V lost 1 base to trimming and J lost 4 bases, with 16 bases between them. This CDR3 comprises 16 residues. The germline V gene encodes CDR1 MGHRA and CDR2 YSYEKL. CDR3 DNA sequence: TGCGCCAGCAGCCAAGTCCTTAGCCCCGACTTCTATGGCTACACCTTC. Its translation is CASSQVLSPDFYGYTF.

This clonotype was counted between two and nine times. The rearrangement uses TRBV20-1 and TRBJ2-7; D might be TRBD1 (6 bases). This CDR3 is built from 14 residues. Trimming removed 1 base from V and 3 bases from J, with 13 bases in between. CDR1 and CDR2 (germline): DFQATT, SNEGSKA (reference sequence). CDR3 loop: CSARGQGQGYEQYF. The DNA of the CDR3 is TGCAGTGCTAGAGGGCAGGGGCAAGGCTACGAGCAGTACTTC.

A few counts support this clonotype. V is TRBV9 and J is TRBJ1-1; 8 nucleotides line up with TRBD1. From germline, CDR1 is SGDLS and CDR2 YYNGEE. Germline trimming cut 1 base from V and 0 bases from J; bases unmatched to any gene: 5. This CDR3 spans 16 amino acids. The CDR3 nucleotides read TGTGCCAGCAGCGTATCAGGGGGCGTGGTGAACACTGAAGCTTTCTTT. It translates to CASSVSGGVVNTEAFF. Using reference TRBV9 and TRBJ1-1 for the parts outside the CDR3, the full variable domain is DSGVTQTPKHLITATGQRVTLRCSPRSGDLSVYWYQQSLDQGLQFLIQYYNGEERAKGNILERFSAQQFPDLHSELNLSSLELGDSALYFCASSVSGGVVNTEAFFGQGTRLTVV.

The gene calls are TRBV6-1 and TRBJ1-5; tentative D call: TRBD1 (5 bases). The CDR3 totals 16 residues. Germline CDR1 is MNHNS and CDR2 is SASEGT. V dropped 4 bases and J dropped 0 bases, with 13 bases sitting between them. The CDR3 DNA reads TGTGCCAGCAGTGCGGGACTGGGTTATAGCAATCAGCCCCAGCATTTT. This codes for CASSAGLGYSNQPQHF.